The 10 T cell receptor beta chains below come from one sample, sequenced in a study of blood T cell repertoires in COVID-19. Repertoires were generated with immunoSEQ multiplex PCR, while TCRdb's copy carries only in-frame clones and drops some. Of some 370,000 clones in the sample, 89% are singletons; the top ten hold about 1.2%. The sample comprised peripheral blood. Receptor source: a middle-aged man with acute or convalescent COVID-19.

The genes are TRBV3-1 (or the pseudogene TRBV3-2) and TRBJ2-5; 12 bases fit TRBD2. V was pared by 4 bases and J by 4 bases, with 4 bases of the junction left unmatched. Looked up from germline, CDR1 is LGHDT and CDR2 is YNNKEL (reference sequence). The CDR3 sequence is 15 residues long. The CDR3 DNA reads as TGTGCCAGCAGCCCTGGGGGACTAGCGGGAGAGACCCAGTACTTC. Its protein product is CASSPGGLAGETQYF.

The CDR3 DNA reads as TGCAGTGCTAGTCACCCCCTAGCGGAACGCAATGAGCAGTTCTTC. Translating it yields CSASHPLAERNEQFF. V and J are TRBV20-1 and TRBJ2-1, with 7 bases fitting TRBD2. The CDR3 has 15 amino acids. Germline CDR1 DFQATT, CDR2 SNEGSKA (reference sequence). Trimming took 3 bases from V and 6 from J; bases not matched to a gene: 11.

This chain uses TRBV4-3 with TRBJ1-4; weak D call: TRBD1 (5 bases). The CDR3 runs to 15 residues. Trimming cost V 1 base and J 4 bases, with 10 bases left between them. Per germline, CDR1 LGHNA and CDR2 YSLEER. Written as DNA, the CDR3 is TGCGCCAGCAGCCAAGTCCCAGGGCTTAATGAAAAACTGTTTTTT. This gives the protein CASSQVPGLNEKLFF.

This clone was recorded once. The J gene is TRBJ2-7, the V gene TRBV18, with TRBD1 matching 9 bases. Per germline, CDR1 KGHSH and CDR2 LQKENI. This CDR3 spans 19 amino acids. Trimming took 6 bases from V and 2 from J; bases not matched to a gene: 20. The CDR3 region has the DNA TGTGCCAGCTCTCAAGGACAGGGGTTGGGAACTAGCGTAACCTACGAGCAGTACTTC. Its translation is CASSQGQGLGTSVTYEQYF.

V and J are TRBV28 and TRBJ2-7; no firm D call. V gave up 5 bases and J gave up 4 bases, with 15 bases separating them. This CDR3 is 14 amino acids long. Germline CDR1 and CDR2: MDHEN and SYDVKM. CDR3 DNA sequence: TGTGCCAGCAGTATCGACTCTATCGGGTACGAGCAGTACTTC. It yields the protein CASSIDSIGYEQYF.

The chain is built from TRBV2 and TRBJ1-5; D gene unclear. The V end was cut by 3 bases, the J end by 3 bases, with 12 bases between. This CDR3 is built from 15 residues. Germline CDR1 and CDR2: SNHLY and FYNNEI. The CDR3 DNA sequence: TGTGCCAGCAGTGAGGGCCAGTATACCAATCAGCCCCAGCATTTT. Its translation: CASSEGQYTNQPQHF.

This chain links TRBV5-1 with TRBJ2-3; D not certain. This CDR3 is built from 16 residues. V was trimmed by 3 bases and J by 0 bases, leaving 14 bases between them. CDR1 and CDR2 (germline): SGHRS, YFSETQ. The CDR3 DNA reads TGCGCCAGCAGCTCTCACAGAGAAACTAGCACAGATACGCAGTATTTT. The encoded protein is CASSSHRETSTDTQYF.

This clone has only one observation. The rearrangement joins TRBV29-1 to TRBJ2-1, with D perhaps TRBD1 (6 bases). Trimming cost V 3 bases and J 3 bases, with 12 bases left between them. The CDR3 totals 14 residues. CDR1 and CDR2 (germline): SQVTM, ANQGSEA. DNA for the CDR3: TGCAGCGTTGACCGCGCAGGGGTCTACAATGAGCAGTTCTTC. Encoded protein: CSVDRAGVYNEQFF.

This clone was counted a single time. The V gene is TRBV19, the J gene TRBJ2-2, with TRBD1 as a possible D gene (5 bases). V lost 5 bases and J lost 2, with 9 bases in between. The CDR3 spans 14 residues. Germline values: CDR1 LNHDA, CDR2 SQIVND (reference sequence). The CDR3 protein is CASSPGYNTGELFF. The DNA for the CDR3 is TGTGCCAGTAGTCCAGGGTATAACACCGGGGAGCTGTTTTTT.

This chain uses TRBV28 with TRBJ2-7, with 7 positions matching TRBD1. Germline lookup yields CDR1 MDHEN and CDR2 SYDVKM. The ends lost 2 bases at V and 5 bases at J; junction bases unmatched: 9. The CDR3 spans 15 residues. CDR3 DNA: TGTGCCAGCAGTTTAGAGGAGACAGGGCTACACGAGCAGTACTTC. This sequence encodes CASSLEETGLHEQYF.